The rows below give T cell receptor beta chains drawn from one sample of a study of T cells after posttransplantation cyclophosphamide. Profiling relied on immunoSEQ multiplex PCR, and the TCRdb table lists in-frame clones only, not all of them. The sample yields about 14,000 clones, about four fifths seen once. The source material was memory CD4+ T cells sorted from PBMCs. The receptors derive from a man aged 45-60 years. CDR3s include the opening cysteine and the closing phenylalanine or tryptophan. The D gene is left open where the match is weak. Expanded clones are given a class, and other clones once, few, many or no size at all.

V	size	length	D	J	CDR3	DNA
TRBV5-8	once	16	NA	TRBJ2-7	CASSRLPGPGTYEQYF	TGTGCCAGCAGCCGGCTTCCCGGACCGGGGACCTACGAGCAGTACTTC
TRBV14	NA	20	TRBD2	TRBJ2-3	CASSHMIPTPGTTSTDTQYF	TGTGCCAGCAGCCATATGATACCAACCCCCGGGACTACTAGCACAGATACGCAGTATTTT
TRBV29-1	once	15	NA	TRBJ1-5	CSVRTGLGANQPQHF	TGCAGCGTTCGCACCGGACTAGGGGCCAATCAGCCCCAGCATTTT
TRBV29-1	NA	12	NA	TRBJ2-7	CSVDTATYEQYF	TGCAGCGTTGATACAGCTACCTACGAGCAGTACTTC
TRBV11-3	NA	13	NA	TRBJ2-1	CASRISSYNEQFF	TGTGCCAGCAGGATTAGCTCCTACAATGAGCAGTTCTTC
TRBV30	NA	13	NA	TRBJ2-7	CAWSGQDSYEQYF	TGTGCCTGGAGTGGGCAGGACTCCTACGAGCAGTACTTC
TRBV6-1	once	16	NA	TRBJ2-7	CASSERVGTFVYEQYF	TGTGCCAGCAGTGAAAGGGTGGGGACATTCGTTTACGAGCAGTACTTC
TRBV28	few	17	NA	TRBJ2-3	CASTSTGWFRGPDTQYF	TGTGCCAGCACCTCAACGGGGTGGTTCAGGGGACCAGATACGCAGTATTTT
TRBV27	NA	14	TRBD1	TRBJ1-2	CASSLKGASYGYTF	TGTGCCAGCAGTTTGAAGGGGGCTAGCTATGGCTACACCTTC
TRBV2	NA	11	TRBD2	TRBJ2-3	CASGGGDTQYF	TGTGCCAGCGGGGGGGGAGATACGCAGTATTTT
TRBV10-3	few	14	NA	TRBJ1-2	CAISEESVPPRYTF	TGTGCCATCAGTGAGGAGTCGGTTCCCCCACGCTACACCTTC